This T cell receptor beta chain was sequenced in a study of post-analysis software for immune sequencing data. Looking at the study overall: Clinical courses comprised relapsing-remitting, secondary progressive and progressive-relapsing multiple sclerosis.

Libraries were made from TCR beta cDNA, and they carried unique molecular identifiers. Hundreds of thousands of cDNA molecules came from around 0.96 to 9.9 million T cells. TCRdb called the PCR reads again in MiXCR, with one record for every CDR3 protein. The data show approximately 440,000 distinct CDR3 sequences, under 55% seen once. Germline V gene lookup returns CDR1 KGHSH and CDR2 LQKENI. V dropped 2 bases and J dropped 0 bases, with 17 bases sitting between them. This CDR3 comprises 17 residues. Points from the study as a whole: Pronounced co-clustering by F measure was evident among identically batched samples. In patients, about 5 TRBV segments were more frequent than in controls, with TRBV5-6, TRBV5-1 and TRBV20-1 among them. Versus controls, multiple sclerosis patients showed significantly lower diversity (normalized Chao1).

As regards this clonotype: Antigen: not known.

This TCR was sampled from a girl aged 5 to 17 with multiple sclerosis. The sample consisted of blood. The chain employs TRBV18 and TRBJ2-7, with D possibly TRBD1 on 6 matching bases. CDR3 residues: CASSPGTNFRSSYEQYF. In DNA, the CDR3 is TGTGCCAGCTCACCAGGGACAAACTTTAGAAGCTCCTACGAGCAGTACTTC. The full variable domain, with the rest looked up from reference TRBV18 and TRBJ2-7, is NAGVMQNPRHLVRRRGQEARLRCSPMKGHSHVYWYRQLPEEGLKFMVYLQKENIIDESGMPKERFSAEFPKEGPSILRIQQVVRGDSAAYFCASSPGTNFRSSYEQYFGPGTRLTVT.